Below, 5 T cell receptor beta chains from the same sample are listed, as sequenced in a study of siplizumab effects on memory and regulatory T cells. What these receptors recognize is not known. Repertoires were generated with immunoSEQ multiplex PCR, while TCRdb's copy carries only in-frame clones and drops some. Of some 15,000 clones in the sample, approximately 45% were seen once. Researchers maintained the mixed lymphocyte reaction cells in coculture at 37°C for over 5 days. Sequenced material: CFSE-low (dividing) CD4+ T cells sorted from an allogeneic mixed lymphocyte reaction. The receptors shown here come from a human donor in good health; the cells came from an allogeneic mixed lymphocyte reaction. Some clones in this sample may be carry-over from other donors' samples.

In its sample, this clone is medium-sized. The CDR3 bases are TGTGCCAGCAGTGAGAGCTTGATTGGGACAGGAGAAAAACTGTTTTTT. Translation gives CASSESLIGTGEKLFF. The chain employs TRBV6-1 and TRBJ1-4; TRBD1 aligns across 8 bases. V trimming: 3 bases; J trimming: 8 bases; junction bases outside the gene matches: 11. CDR3 size: 16 residues. Germline lookup yields CDR1 MNHNS and CDR2 SASEGT.

This clone was picked up a small number of times. The rearrangement uses TRBV19 and TRBJ2-1, with TRBD2 matching 8 bases. This CDR3 contains 16 residues. Germline trimming cut 3 bases from V and 2 bases from J; bases unmatched to any gene: 6. Germline lookup yields CDR1 LNHDA and CDR2 SQIVND (reference sequence). The CDR3, as DNA: TGTGCCAGTAGTATTCTTAGCGGGAAAACCTACAATGAGCAGTTCTTC. Its protein product is CASSILSGKTYNEQFF.

This clone was counted a few times. The chain carries TRBV10-3 and TRBJ2-3; D gene unclear. The germline V gene has CDR1 ENHRY and CDR2 SYGVKD. V lost 4 bases and J 0 bases, leaving 8 bases between the germline ends. The CDR3 runs to 14 residues. The CDR3: CAISGETSTDTQYF. The DNA of the CDR3 is TGTGCCATCAGTGGGGAAACTAGCACAGATACGCAGTATTTT.

This clone is labeled medium-sized. The chain joins TRBV19 to TRBJ2-1; 14 bases agree with TRBD2. CDR1 and CDR2 (germline): LNHDA, SQIVND (reference sequence). The CDR3 sequence is 18 residues long. The junction had 5 bases not matched to a gene; V was cut back by 3 bases and J by 1 base. In DNA form, the CDR3 reads TGTGCCAGTAGTATGTGGGGACTAGCGGGAGTATCCTACAATGAGCAGTTCTTC. It specifies CASSMWGLAGVSYNEQFF.

The chain combines TRBV6-5 with TRBJ2-1; a weak D match, TRBD2 (5 bases). This CDR3 has 15 amino acids. Germline CDR1 MNHEY, CDR2 SVGAGI. With 6 bases removed from V and 0 bases from J, the gap between germline ends came to 12 bases. DNA for the CDR3: TGTGCCAGCAGCCGAGCGGTTTTCTCCTACAATGAGCAGTTCTTC. Its translation is CASSRAVFSYNEQFF.